The 20 T cell receptor beta chains presented below share a single source sample, sequenced in a study of T cells in Graves' hyperthyroidism and ophthalmopathy. Regions amplified from RNA transcripts were the TCR beta CDR3 regions. The HTBI primer set served for first-round RT-PCR of the TCR CDR3. MiXCR, applied by TCRdb to the multiplex PCR reads, yields one record per CDR3 protein. The top ten clones hold about a third of a sample with around 250,000 distinct CDR3 sequences, over 20% of them seen once. Material for sequencing was blood. These receptors were collected from a woman in her thirties or forties with Graves' ophthalmopathy.

V gene TRBV10-1 combines with J gene TRBJ2-5; no clear D. CDR1 is WNHNN, CDR2 SYGVQD, per germline (reference sequence). CDR3 size: 13 residues. V was trimmed by 3 bases and J by 1 base, leaving 6 bases between them. CDR3 protein: CASSDLFQETQYF. CDR3 in DNA: TGCGCCAGCAGTGACTTGTTCCAAGAGACCCAGTACTTC.

This chain links TRBV28 with TRBJ1-1; the match to TRBD1 covers 8 bases. V shed 4 bases and J 0 bases; nucleotides not matched to a gene: 7. The CDR3 is 16 residues long. The germline gives CDR1 MDHEN, CDR2 SYDVKM. The CDR3 coding sequence is TGTGCCAGCAGTTCTCGGACAGGGCCAATGAACACTGAAGCTTTCTTT. It yields the protein CASSSRTGPMNTEAFF. The whole variable domain, remainder taken from reference TRBV28 and TRBJ1-1, is DVKVTQSSRYLVKRTGEKVFLECVQDMDHENMFWYRQDPGLGLRLIYFSYDVKMKEKGDIPEGYSVSREKKERFSLILESASTNQTSMYLCASSSRTGPMNTEAFFGQGTRLTVV.

In its sample, this clonotype was seen many times. The J gene is TRBJ2-5, the V gene TRBV5-4, with 11 bases lining up with TRBD2. CDR1 is SGHNT, CDR2 YYREEE, per germline (reference sequence). The CDR3 contains 17 residues. The junction had 7 bases not matched to a gene; V was cut back by 0 bases and J by 3 bases. The CDR3 loop reads CASSLVAASGRKETQYF. CDR3 DNA sequence: TGTGCCAGCAGCTTGGTCGCGGCTAGCGGGAGGAAAGAGACCCAGTACTTC.

This clonotype was found many times. The rearrangement links TRBV20-1 to TRBJ2-7; no firm D call. CDR1 is DFQATT and CDR2 is SNEGSKA in the germline V gene (reference sequence). V lost 0 bases and J 7 bases, leaving 13 bases between the germline ends. This CDR3 is 13 amino acids long. The CDR3 coding sequence is TGCAGTGCTAGAGATGGGCAAAGGTTAGAGCAGTACTTC. This sequence encodes CSARDGQRLEQYF.

The V gene is TRBV6-1, the J gene TRBJ1-2; no reliable D call. This CDR3 comprises 14 residues. The germline V and J ends were trimmed by 7 bases and 0 bases, with 12 bases remaining between them. The germline V gene encodes CDR1 MNHNS and CDR2 SASEGT. The DNA of the CDR3 is TGTGCCAGCAAGCCGGACGGAACTAACTATGGCTACACCTTC. Translated: CASKPDGTNYGYTF.

In its sample, this clonotype was seen many times. This chain connects TRBV19 to TRBJ1-5, with no clear D. Per the germline V gene, CDR1 is LNHDA and CDR2 is SQIVND (reference sequence). The CDR3 is 14 residues long. Trimming removed 3 bases from V and 2 bases from J, with 8 bases in between. The CDR3 nucleotides are TGTGCCAGTAGTATTAGCAGCGGCAATCAGCCCCAGCATTTT. Translated, it gives CASSISSGNQPQHF.

This clonotype was picked up a small number of times. This chain joins TRBV18 and TRBJ2-2; D is tentatively TRBD1 or TRBD2 (5 bases each). From germline, CDR1 is KGHSH and CDR2 LQKENI. This CDR3 contains 15 residues. The V and J ends lost 4 bases and 2 bases respectively, with 11 bases between them. The CDR3 spells CASSRPGPNTGELFF. The CDR3 coding sequence is TGTGCCAGCTCACGCCCGGGACCCAACACCGGGGAGCTGTTTTTT.

The chain carries TRBV6-5 and TRBJ2-7; 13 bases agree with TRBD2. Trimming at V came to 0 bases and at J to 6 bases, leaving 5 bases not matched to a gene. Germline values: CDR1 MNHEY, CDR2 SVGAGI. The CDR3 extends over 16 amino acids. CDR3 nucleotide sequence: TGTGCCAGCAGTTACTCCGGACTAGCGGGAGAGGGCGAGCAGTACTTC. Its translation: CASSYSGLAGEGEQYF.

This clonotype occurred many times. The genes are TRBV20-1 and TRBJ2-7; D possibly corresponds to TRBD1 (6 bases). V dropped 6 bases and J dropped 3 bases, with 12 bases sitting between them. CDR3 length: 12 residues. CDR1 and CDR2 (germline): DFQATT, SNEGSKA (reference sequence). Written as DNA, the CDR3 is TGCAGTGCACAACAGGGAAACTACGAGCAGTACTTC. Translating gives CSAQQGNYEQYF.

This clonotype was picked up many times. The chain has TRBV19 and TRBJ1-1; no reliable D call. CDR1 and CDR2 from the germline V gene are LNHDA and SQIVND (reference sequence). V lost 4 bases to trimming and J lost 0 bases, with 9 bases between them. CDR3 length equals 14 residues. CDR3 sequence reads: CASSTPRLNTEAFF. DNA for the CDR3: TGTGCCAGTAGTACCCCGCGCCTGAACACTGAAGCTTTCTTT.

In its sample, this clonotype was seen many times. The V gene is TRBV9, the J gene TRBJ2-2, with D hard to call. Germline V lookup: CDR1 SGDLS, CDR2 YYNGEE. The CDR3 loop spans 13 amino acids. Trimming cost V 0 bases and J 6 bases, with 6 bases left between them. As DNA, the CDR3 is TGTGCCAGCAGCGTAGGAAACTCCGGGGAGCTGTTTTTT. It codes for CASSVGNSGELFF. Full variable domain (rest looked up from reference TRBV9 and TRBJ2-2): DSGVTQTPKHLITATGQRVTLRCSPRSGDLSVYWYQQSLDQGLQFLIQYYNGEERAKGNILERFSAQQFPDLHSELNLSSLELGDSALYFCASSVGNSGELFFGEGSRLTVL.

Ten or more counts support this clonotype. The chain combines TRBV30 with TRBJ1-1, with D maybe TRBD1 (5 bases). The CDR3 runs to 14 residues. V was clipped by 8 bases and J by 1 base, with 17 bases between them. In germline, CDR1 is GTSNPN, CDR2 SVGIG (reference sequence). In DNA, the CDR3 is TGTGCCGTAGACTCCGGACAATGGAACACTGAAGCTTTCTTT. It encodes CAVDSGQWNTEAFF.

This clonotype was detected ten times or more. This chain connects TRBV9 to TRBJ1-3; tentatively, D is TRBD1 (5 bases). Germline assignment: CDR1 SGDLS and CDR2 YYNGEE. With 0 bases removed from V and 0 bases from J, the gap between germline ends came to 10 bases. The CDR3 is made up of 16 amino acids. The chain's CDR3 is CASSVGDLNSGNTIYF. For the CDR3, the DNA is TGTGCCAGCAGCGTAGGGGACCTAAACTCTGGAAACACCATATATTTT.

The chain has TRBV20-1 and TRBJ1-2; 10 bases line up with TRBD1. Germline loops: CDR1 DFQATT, CDR2 SNEGSKA (reference sequence). The CDR3 has 15 amino acids. Trimming removed 2 bases from V and 8 bases from J; junction bases left unmatched: 11. CDR3 DNA: TGCAGTGCTAGAACCTCCCGGGGGACAGGGGTCGGCTACACCTTC. The encoded protein is CSARTSRGTGVGYTF.

This clonotype was observed many times. V usage is TRBV28 and J usage is TRBJ2-7, with D uncertain. The CDR3 sequence is 13 residues long. V was cut by 6 bases and J by 0 bases, with 9 bases left in between. Germline V gene data show CDR1 as MDHEN and CDR2 as SYDVKM. This CDR3 is CASRLHNSYEQYF. The CDR3 nucleotides read TGTGCCAGCAGACTGCACAACTCCTACGAGCAGTACTTC. The complete variable domain, with remaining parts taken from reference TRBV28 and TRBJ2-7, reads DVKVTQSSRYLVKRTGEKVFLECVQDMDHENMFWYRQDPGLGLRLIYFSYDVKMKEKGDIPEGYSVSREKKERFSLILESASTNQTSMYLCASRLHNSYEQYFGPGTRLTVT.

The chain recombines TRBV7-8 with TRBJ1-1; TRBD1 is a possible D gene (5 bases). The CDR3 has 16 residues. The V gene lost 5 bases and the J gene lost 4 bases, with 20 bases spanning the gap. Per the germline V gene, CDR1 is SGHVS and CDR2 is FQNEAQ. CDR3 amino acids: CASSPLGVEGLTEAFF. Here the CDR3 DNA reads TGTGCCAGCAGCCCCCTTGGAGTTGAGGGGCTCACTGAAGCTTTCTTT. Using reference TRBV7-8 and TRBJ1-1 for the parts outside the CDR3, the full variable domain is GAGVSQSPRYKVAKRGQDVALRCDPISGHVSLFWYQQALGQGPEFLTYFQNEAQLDKSGLPSDRFFAERPEGSVSTLKIQRTQQEDSAVYLCASSPLGVEGLTEAFFGQGTRLTVV.

This clonotype was seen many times. V is TRBV7-9 and J is TRBJ1-1; D is possibly TRBD1 (5 bases). CDR1 and CDR2 from the germline V gene are SEHNR and FQNEAQ (reference sequence). The CDR3 length is 11 residues. CDR3 nucleotides: TGTGGCACAGGCGCGGGGACTGAAGCTTTCTTT. Amino acid sequence: CGTGAGTEAFF.

This clonotype was recorded many times. This sequence joins TRBV5-1 and TRBJ2-5, with 7 positions matching TRBD2. Germline trimming cut 0 bases from V and 5 bases from J; bases unmatched to any gene: 7. CDR3 size: 15 residues. The germline V gene encodes CDR1 SGHRS and CDR2 YFSETQ. CDR3 coding DNA: TGCGCCAGCAGCTTGGGGTCCGGCGGGAGCGAGACCCAGTACTTC. The encoded protein is CASSLGSGGSETQYF.

In this sample, this clonotype turned up a few times. The rearrangement links TRBV15 to TRBJ2-7, with D perhaps given as TRBD1 or TRBD2 (6 bases each). Germline V gene lookup returns CDR1 LNHNV and CDR2 YYDKDF (reference sequence). The ends were cut back, 3 bases at V and 2 bases at J, with 20 bases in the middle. The CDR3 runs 17 residues. CDR3 region: CATSSPGQGRGAYEQYF. CDR3 DNA sequence: TGTGCCACCAGCAGCCCGGGCCAAGGTAGGGGGGCCTACGAGCAGTACTTC. Looking up the rest from reference TRBV15 and TRBJ2-7 gives the full variable domain: DAMVIQNPRYQVTQFGKPVTLSCSQTLNHNVMYWYQQKSSQAPKLLFHYYDKDFNNEADTPDNFQSRRPNTSFCFLDIRSPGLGDTAMYLCATSSPGQGRGAYEQYFGPGTRLTVT.

The rearrangement links TRBV3-1 to TRBJ2-1; 9 nucleotides match TRBD2. Germline CDR1 LGHDT, CDR2 YNNKEL (reference sequence). The CDR3 totals 14 residues. V gave up 2 bases and J gave up 7 bases; unmatched junction bases: 3. The CDR3: CASSQLAGENEQFF. CDR3 in DNA: TGTGCCAGCAGCCAATTAGCGGGAGAGAATGAGCAGTTCTTC.